What follows are 9 T cell receptor beta chains derived from one specimen sequenced in a study of shared clonotypes between healthy human individuals. Clones were read by immunoSEQ multiplex PCR, and TCRdb kept only the in-frame ones, dropping some. The sample has about 560,000 clones; around 76% are singletons. The sample taken for sequencing was PBMCs. These receptors originate from a woman in her forties in good health. Some clones in this sample may be carry-over from other donors' samples.

The genes are TRBV18 and TRBJ1-3; weak D call: TRBD1 (6 bases). Trimming shortened V by 6 bases and J by 4 bases, and 19 bases separated the two germline ends. The CDR3 extends over 16 amino acids. Germline V gene data show CDR1 as KGHSH and CDR2 as LQKENI. Here the CDR3 reads CASSYGSSGTGNTIYF. Here the CDR3 DNA reads TGTGCCAGCTCGTACGGTTCTTCCGGGACAGGAAACACCATATATTTT.

This chain joins TRBV28 and TRBJ1-5; no definite D call. CDR1 and CDR2 from the germline V gene are MDHEN and SYDVKM. V was cut by 3 bases and J by 4 bases, with 13 bases left in between. The CDR3 totals 15 residues. Here the CDR3 DNA reads TGTGCCAGCAGTTTTTGGGTTGGGTCGAATCAGCCCCAGCATTTT. This gives the protein CASSFWVGSNQPQHF.

The chain uses TRBV5-1 and TRBJ2-1; 9 bases map to TRBD2. CDR1 is SGHRS, CDR2 YFSETQ, per germline. V was clipped by 2 bases and J by 9 bases; unmatched bases: 12. This CDR3 is built from 16 residues. The CDR3 region is CASSFTTSGPTGEQFF. CDR3 DNA sequence: TGCGCCAGCAGCTTCACTACTAGCGGGCCTACTGGTGAGCAGTTCTTC. Full variable domain (missing parts from reference TRBV5-1 and TRBJ2-1): KAGVTQTPRYLIKTRGQQVTLSCSPISGHRSVSWYQQTPGQGLQFLFEYFSETQRNKGNFPGRFSGRQFSNSRSEMNVSTLELGDSALYLCASSFTTSGPTGEQFFGPGTRLTVL.

The V and J genes are TRBV18 and TRBJ1-3, with D tentatively TRBD1 (6 bases). The V gene's germline CDR1 is KGHSH and CDR2 LQKENI. V dropped 5 bases and J dropped 0 bases, with 11 bases sitting between them. There are 15 residues in the CDR3. The CDR3 is CASSYAGDSGNTIYF. CDR3 DNA: TGTGCCAGCTCATATGCAGGGGACTCTGGAAACACCATATATTTT.

A few counts support this clone. As DNA, the CDR3 is TGTGCCAGTAGTGAGACAGGCGTATCCTACGAGCAGTACTTC. This translates into CASSETGVSYEQYF. V usage is TRBV19 and J usage is TRBJ2-7; maybe TRBD1 (6 bases). The CDR3 extends over 14 amino acids. The germline V and J ends were trimmed by 5 bases and 1 base, with 12 bases remaining between them. CDR1 and CDR2 from the germline V gene are LNHDA and SQIVND (reference sequence). The full variable domain, completed using reference TRBV19 and TRBJ2-7, is DGGITQSPKYLFRKEGQNVTLSCEQNLNHDAMYWYRQDPGQGLRLIYYSQIVNDFQKGDIAEGYSVSREKKESFPLTVTSAQKNPTAFYLCASSETGVSYEQYFGPGTRLTVT.

The rearrangement links TRBV28 to TRBJ1-5; 8 bases are shared with TRBD1. Germline trimming cut 5 bases from V and 5 bases from J; bases unmatched to any gene: 20. The CDR3 runs 19 residues. Germline CDR1 and CDR2: MDHEN and SYDVKM. The CDR3 bases are TGTGCCAGCAGTCCACTACCGAAACAGGGGGTGGTCCGAGATCAGCCCCAGCATTTT. Its protein is CASSPLPKQGVVRDQPQHF.

The chain links TRBV28 to TRBJ2-7; D unclear. V gave up 6 bases and J gave up 0 bases, with 6 bases separating them. This CDR3 contains 12 residues. Looked up from germline, CDR1 is MDHEN and CDR2 is SYDVKM. CDR3 nucleotide sequence: TGTGCCAGCAGGAAGGACTCCTACGAGCAGTACTTC. Translation gives CASRKDSYEQYF.

V is TRBV5-1 and J is TRBJ2-7; TRBD1 aligns across 8 bases. Losses at the gene ends were 0 bases for V and 3 bases for J; bases not matched to a gene: 2. This CDR3 comprises 14 residues. The germline V gene encodes CDR1 SGHRS and CDR2 YFSETQ. The CDR3 coding sequence is TGCGCCAGCAGCTTGGCCGGGACAGGCTACGAGCAGTACTTC. It specifies CASSLAGTGYEQYF. The variable domain in full, with the rest retrieved from reference TRBV5-1 and TRBJ2-7, is KAGVTQTPRYLIKTRGQQVTLSCSPISGHRSVSWYQQTPGQGLQFLFEYFSETQRNKGNFPGRFSGRQFSNSRSEMNVSTLELGDSALYLCASSLAGTGYEQYFGPGTRLTVT.

This chain uses TRBV2 with TRBJ1-5; no definite D call. Trimming stripped 1 base from V and 3 bases from J, with 7 bases between. The CDR3 consists of 14 residues. Per the germline V gene, CDR1 is SNHLY and CDR2 is FYNNEI. CDR3 sequence: CASSEGVVNQPQHF. The CDR3 nucleotides are TGTGCCAGCAGTGAAGGGGTCGTCAATCAGCCCCAGCATTTT.